This T cell receptor beta chain was captured in a study of cytomegalovirus exposure and HLA in healthy donors. Study background: Of the donors genotyped, several hundred in all, around 76% fell in the Caucasian-associated ancestry cluster.

The primer mix had 60 Vbeta and 13 Jbeta primers. Generated by immunoSEQ multiplex PCR, the TCRdb table keeps only in-frame clones and is missing some. This sample has about 85,000 clones, with 80% found just once. Material: PBMCs. The sequence was collected from a man in his fifties in good health and CMV-seropositive.

Written as DNA, the CDR3 is TGTGCCAGCAGTGAACTCGCGGACGGGGAGCTGTTTTTT. It translates to CASSELADGELFF. V usage is TRBV6-1 and J usage is TRBJ2-2, with no clear D. CDR1 and CDR2 from the germline V gene are MNHNS and SASEGT. The V end was cut by 2 bases, the J end by 7 bases, with 8 bases between. The CDR3 loop spans 13 amino acids.